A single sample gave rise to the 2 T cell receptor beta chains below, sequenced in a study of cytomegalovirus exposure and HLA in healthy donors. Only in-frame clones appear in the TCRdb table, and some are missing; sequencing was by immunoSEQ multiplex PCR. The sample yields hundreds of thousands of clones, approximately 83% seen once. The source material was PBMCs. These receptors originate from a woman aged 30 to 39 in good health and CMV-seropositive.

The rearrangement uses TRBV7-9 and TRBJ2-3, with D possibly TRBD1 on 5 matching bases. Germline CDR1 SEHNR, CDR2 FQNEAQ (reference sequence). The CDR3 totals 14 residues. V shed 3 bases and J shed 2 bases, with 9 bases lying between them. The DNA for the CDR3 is TGTGCCAGCAGCTTGGGCGGACACACAGATACGCAGTATTTT. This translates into CASSLGGHTDTQYF.

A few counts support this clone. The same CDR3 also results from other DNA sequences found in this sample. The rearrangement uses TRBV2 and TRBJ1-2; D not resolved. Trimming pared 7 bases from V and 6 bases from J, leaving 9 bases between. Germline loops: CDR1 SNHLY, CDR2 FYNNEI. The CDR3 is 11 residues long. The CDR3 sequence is CASTRQDGYTF. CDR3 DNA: TGTGCCAGCACCCGGCAGGATGGCTACACCTTC.